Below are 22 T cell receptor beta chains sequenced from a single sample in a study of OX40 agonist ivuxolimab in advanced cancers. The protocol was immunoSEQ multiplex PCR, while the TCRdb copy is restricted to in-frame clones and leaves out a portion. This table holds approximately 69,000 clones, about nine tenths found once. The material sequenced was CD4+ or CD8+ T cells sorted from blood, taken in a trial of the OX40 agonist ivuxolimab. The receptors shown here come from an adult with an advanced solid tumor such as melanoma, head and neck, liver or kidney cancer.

The CDR3 DNA follows: TGTGCCAGCAGTTCGTTGGGAGGCTACACCGGGGAGCTGTTTTTT. Its translation is CASSSLGGYTGELFF. The genes are TRBV7-8 and TRBJ2-2, with a tentative D call TRBD2 (6 bases). Germline V gives CDR1 SGHVS, CDR2 FQNEAQ. V was shortened by 6 bases and J by 3 bases, with 14 bases between the two germline ends. The CDR3 is made up of 15 amino acids.

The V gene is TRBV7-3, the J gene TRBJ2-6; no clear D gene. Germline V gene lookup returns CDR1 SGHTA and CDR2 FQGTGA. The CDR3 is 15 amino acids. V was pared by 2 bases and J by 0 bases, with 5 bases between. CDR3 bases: TGTGCCAGCAGCTTAGAGCGCTCTGGGGCCAACGTCCTGACTTTC. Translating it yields CASSLERSGANVLTF.

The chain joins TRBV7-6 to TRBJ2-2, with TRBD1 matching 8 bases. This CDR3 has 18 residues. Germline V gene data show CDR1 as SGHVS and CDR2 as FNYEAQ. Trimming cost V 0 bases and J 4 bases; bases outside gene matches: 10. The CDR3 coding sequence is TGTGCCAGCAGCTTAGCGCCATTGACAGGGGTCGGCACCGGGGAGCTGTTTTTT. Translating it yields CASSLAPLTGVGTGELFF.

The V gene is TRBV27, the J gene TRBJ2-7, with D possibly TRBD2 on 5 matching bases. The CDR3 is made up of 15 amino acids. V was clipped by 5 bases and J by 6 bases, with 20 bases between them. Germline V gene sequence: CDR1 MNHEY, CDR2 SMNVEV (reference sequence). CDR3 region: CASSLRGSDRGEQYF. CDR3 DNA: TGTGCCAGCAGTCTCCGCGGATCGGACCGGGGCGAGCAGTACTTC.

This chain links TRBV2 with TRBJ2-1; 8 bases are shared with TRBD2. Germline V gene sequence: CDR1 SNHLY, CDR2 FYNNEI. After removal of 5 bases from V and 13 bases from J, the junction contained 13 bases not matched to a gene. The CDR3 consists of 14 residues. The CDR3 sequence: CASSQLTSALTQFF. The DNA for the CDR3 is TGTGCCAGCAGTCAATTGACTAGCGCTCTCACCCAGTTCTTC.

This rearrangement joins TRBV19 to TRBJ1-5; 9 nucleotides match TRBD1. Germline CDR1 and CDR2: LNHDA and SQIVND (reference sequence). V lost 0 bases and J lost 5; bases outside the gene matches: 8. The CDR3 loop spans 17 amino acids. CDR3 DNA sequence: TGTGCCAGTAGTATAGATCCGGGACAGGGTTGGGATCAGCCCCAGCATTTT. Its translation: CASSIDPGQGWDQPQHF.

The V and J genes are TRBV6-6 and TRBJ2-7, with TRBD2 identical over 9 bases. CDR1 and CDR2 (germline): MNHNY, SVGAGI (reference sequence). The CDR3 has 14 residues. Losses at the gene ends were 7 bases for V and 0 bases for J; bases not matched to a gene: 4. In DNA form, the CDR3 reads TGTGCCAGCAAACTGACTAGCGGCTCCTACGAGCAGTACTTC. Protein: CASKLTSGSYEQYF.

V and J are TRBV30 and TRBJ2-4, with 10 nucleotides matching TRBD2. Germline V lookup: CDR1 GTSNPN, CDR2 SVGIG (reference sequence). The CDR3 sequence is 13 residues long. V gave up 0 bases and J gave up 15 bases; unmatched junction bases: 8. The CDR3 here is CAWSVGLAGVRYF. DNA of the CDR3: TGTGCCTGGAGTGTAGGCCTAGCGGGAGTCAGGTACTTC.

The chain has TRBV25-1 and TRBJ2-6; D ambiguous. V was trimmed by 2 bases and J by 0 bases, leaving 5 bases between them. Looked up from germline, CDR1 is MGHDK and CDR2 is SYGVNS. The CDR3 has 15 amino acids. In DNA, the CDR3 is TGTGCCAGCAGTGAAGTAAACTCTGGGGCCAACGTCCTGACTTTC. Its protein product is CASSEVNSGANVLTF.

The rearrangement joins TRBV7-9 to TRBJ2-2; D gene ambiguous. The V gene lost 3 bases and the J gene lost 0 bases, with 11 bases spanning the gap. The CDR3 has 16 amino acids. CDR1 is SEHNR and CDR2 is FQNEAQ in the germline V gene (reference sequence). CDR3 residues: CASSFRRNANTGELFF. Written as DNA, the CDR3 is TGTGCCAGCAGCTTTAGACGGAACGCGAACACCGGGGAGCTGTTTTTT.

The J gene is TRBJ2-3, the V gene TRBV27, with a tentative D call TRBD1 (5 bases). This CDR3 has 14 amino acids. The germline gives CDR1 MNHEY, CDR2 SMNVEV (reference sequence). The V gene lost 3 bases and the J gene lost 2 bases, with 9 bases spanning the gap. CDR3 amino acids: CASSFGRATDTQYF. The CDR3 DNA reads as TGTGCCAGCAGTTTCGGCAGGGCCACAGATACGCAGTATTTT.

The CDR3 is CASSLVGRNEQFF. The CDR3 nucleotides are TGTGCCAGCAGCTTGGTCGGGAGGAATGAGCAGTTCTTC. V usage is TRBV5-6 and J usage is TRBJ2-1; 7 bases match TRBD2. CDR3 length equals 13 residues. Germline V gene data show CDR1 as SGHDT and CDR2 as YYEEEE. V dropped 0 bases and J dropped 7; count of bases not matched to a gene: 1.

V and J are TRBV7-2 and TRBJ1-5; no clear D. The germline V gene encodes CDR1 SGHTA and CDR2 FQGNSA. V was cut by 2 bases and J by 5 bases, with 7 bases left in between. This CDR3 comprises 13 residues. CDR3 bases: TGTGCCAGCAGCTTAAAAGTGGATCAGCCCCAGCATTTT. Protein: CASSLKVDQPQHF.

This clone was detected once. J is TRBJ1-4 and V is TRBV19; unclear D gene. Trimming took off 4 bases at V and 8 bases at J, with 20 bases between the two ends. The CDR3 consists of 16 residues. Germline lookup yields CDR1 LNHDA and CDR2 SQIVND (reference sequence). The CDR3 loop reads CASSTRRAPTAEKLFF. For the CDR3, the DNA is TGTGCCAGTAGTACGAGGAGGGCCCCTACAGCGGAAAAACTGTTTTTT.

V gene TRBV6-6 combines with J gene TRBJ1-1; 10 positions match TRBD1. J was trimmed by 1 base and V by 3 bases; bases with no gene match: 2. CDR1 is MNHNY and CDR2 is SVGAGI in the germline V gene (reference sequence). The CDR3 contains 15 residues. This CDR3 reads CASSYRDRGNTEAFF. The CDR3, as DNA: TGTGCCAGCAGTTATAGGGACAGGGGGAACACTGAAGCTTTCTTT.

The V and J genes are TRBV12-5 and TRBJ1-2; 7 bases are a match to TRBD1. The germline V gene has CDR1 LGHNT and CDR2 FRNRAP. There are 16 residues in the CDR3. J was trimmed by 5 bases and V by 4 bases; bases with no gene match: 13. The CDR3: CASGSRDSMLSYGYTF. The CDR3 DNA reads TGTGCTAGTGGTTCCCGGGACAGCATGTTAAGTTATGGCTACACCTTC.

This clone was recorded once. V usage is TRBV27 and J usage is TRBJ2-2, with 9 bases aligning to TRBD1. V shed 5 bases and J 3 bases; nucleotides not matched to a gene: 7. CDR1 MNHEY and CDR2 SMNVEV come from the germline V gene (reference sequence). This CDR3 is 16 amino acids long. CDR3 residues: CASSTRTGAYTGELFF. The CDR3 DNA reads TGTGCCAGCAGTACTCGGACAGGGGCCTACACCGGGGAGCTGTTTTTT.

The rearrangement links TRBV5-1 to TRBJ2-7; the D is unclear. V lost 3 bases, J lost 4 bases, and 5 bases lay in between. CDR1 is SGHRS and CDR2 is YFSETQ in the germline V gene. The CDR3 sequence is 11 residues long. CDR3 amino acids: CASSYNYEQYF. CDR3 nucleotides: TGCGCCAGCAGCTATAATTACGAGCAGTACTTC.

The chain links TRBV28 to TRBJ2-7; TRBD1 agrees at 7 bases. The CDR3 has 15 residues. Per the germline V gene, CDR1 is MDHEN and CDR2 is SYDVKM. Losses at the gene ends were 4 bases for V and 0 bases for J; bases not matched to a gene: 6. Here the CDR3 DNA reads TGTGCCAGCAGTTCAGGGGGTGGAGGCTCCTACGAGCAGTACTTC. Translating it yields CASSSGGGGSYEQYF.

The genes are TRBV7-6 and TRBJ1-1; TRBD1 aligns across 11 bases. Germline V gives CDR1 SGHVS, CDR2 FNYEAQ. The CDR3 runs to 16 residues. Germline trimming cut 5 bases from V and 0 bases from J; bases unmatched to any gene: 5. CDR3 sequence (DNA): TGTGCCAGCAGCCCCTGGACAGGGGGCATGAACACTGAAGCTTTCTTT. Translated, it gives CASSPWTGGMNTEAFF.

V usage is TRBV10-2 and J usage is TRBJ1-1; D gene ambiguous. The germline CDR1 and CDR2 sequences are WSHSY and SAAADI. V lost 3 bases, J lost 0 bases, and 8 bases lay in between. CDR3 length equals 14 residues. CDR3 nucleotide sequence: TGCGCCAGCAGTGAATTGGGAATGAACACTGAAGCTTTCTTT. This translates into CASSELGMNTEAFF.

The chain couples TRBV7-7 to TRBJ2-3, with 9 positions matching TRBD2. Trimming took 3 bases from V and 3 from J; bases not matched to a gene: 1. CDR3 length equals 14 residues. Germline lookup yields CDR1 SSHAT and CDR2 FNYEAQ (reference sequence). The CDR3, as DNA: TGTGCCAGCAGCTTCAGCGGGAGGACAGATACGCAGTATTTT. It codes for CASSFSGRTDTQYF.